Following are 13 T cell receptor beta chains from one sample sequenced in a study of blood T cell repertoires in COVID-19. Sequencing was performed with immunoSEQ multiplex PCR; in TCRdb, only in-frame clones are kept and a portion is missing. Here the sample spans about 300,000 clones, more than 70% being singletons. The sample taken for sequencing was peripheral blood. The receptors come from a woman aged 50 to 65 with acute or convalescent COVID-19.

The chain is built from TRBV10-3 and TRBJ1-5; maybe TRBD1 (5 bases). Trimming left V 6 bases short and J 0 bases short, with 12 bases between. CDR3 size: 15 residues. Germline assignment: CDR1 ENHRY and CDR2 SYGVKD. CDR3 residues: CAISPTENSNQPQHF. The CDR3 DNA reads as TGTGCCATCAGCCCGACAGAGAATAGCAATCAGCCCCAGCATTTT.

The chain recombines TRBV27 with TRBJ1-2, with 11 nucleotides matching TRBD1. The V gene's germline CDR1 is MNHEY and CDR2 SMNVEV (reference sequence). The CDR3 is 18 amino acids. V was clipped by 5 bases and J by 7 bases; unmatched bases: 18. CDR3 region: CASSPDLGTGGSTIGYTF. CDR3 nucleotide sequence: TGTGCCAGCAGTCCTGACCTTGGGACAGGGGGGTCAACTATTGGCTACACCTTC.

The CDR3 region has the DNA TGTGCCAGCAGTTACGCGGGGAGGACTGAAGCTTTCTTT. The encoded protein is CASSYAGRTEAFF. J is TRBJ1-1 and V is TRBV6-5; no clear D gene. Trimming cost V 2 bases and J 5 bases, with 9 bases left between them. CDR1 MNHEY and CDR2 SVGAGI come from the germline V gene. The CDR3 runs 13 residues.

This CDR3 is CAISENLGQGGYTF. Written as DNA, the CDR3 is TGTGCCATCAGTGAAAATTTAGGGCAGGGGGGCTACACCTTC. This chain connects TRBV10-3 to TRBJ1-2; a weak D match, TRBD1 (6 bases). Trimming left V 3 bases short and J 8 bases short, with 16 bases between. The CDR3 covers 14 residues. Germline CDR1 reads ENHRY; CDR2 reads SYGVKD.

CDR3 sequence reads: CATSGGQGAYNEQFF. DNA of the CDR3: TGTGCCACCAGTGGGGGACAGGGAGCCTACAATGAGCAGTTCTTC. V usage is TRBV24-1 and J usage is TRBJ2-1; 9 nucleotides align to TRBD1. This CDR3 has 15 residues. The V gene end was trimmed by 5 bases and the J gene end by 2 bases; junction bases not matched to a gene: 3. Germline loops: CDR1 KGHDR, CDR2 SFDVKD.

The DNA for the CDR3 is TGTGCCAGTACATTCCGGGGCAAAAACATTCAGTACTTC. Protein sequence: CASTFRGKNIQYF. The rearrangement joins TRBV19 to TRBJ2-4; D perhaps matches TRBD2 (5 bases). Germline loops: CDR1 LNHDA, CDR2 SQIVND (reference sequence). The CDR3 extends over 13 amino acids. Trimming took 7 bases from V and 3 from J, leaving 10 bases between them.

The chain uses TRBV5-1 and TRBJ1-2; a possible D gene is TRBD1 (5 bases). CDR3 length: 15 amino acids. Germline values: CDR1 SGHRS, CDR2 YFSETQ. Between the trimmed V and J ends, which lost 0 bases and 1 base, there was a span of 10 bases. The CDR3 protein is CASSLGLGVNYGYTF. CDR3 sequence (DNA): TGCGCCAGCAGCTTGGGATTAGGGGTTAACTATGGCTACACCTTC.

This clone was seen once. The chain has TRBV6-6 and TRBJ2-7; D remains unclear. The germline V and J ends were trimmed by 8 bases and 2 bases, with 19 bases remaining between them. This CDR3 has 15 residues. CDR1 and CDR2 from the germline V gene are MNHNY and SVGAGI (reference sequence). In nucleotides, the CDR3 is TGTGCCAGCGGCGAATACAGCCCCTCTCCCTACGAGCAGTACTTC. Protein product: CASGEYSPSPYEQYF.

The chain employs TRBV2 and TRBJ2-1; D is undetermined. The CDR3 consists of 14 residues. V lost 2 bases, J lost 12 bases, and 17 bases lay in between. Germline assignment: CDR1 SNHLY and CDR2 FYNNEI. For the CDR3, the DNA is TGTGCCAGCAGTGAACTCGGCACAGATGAGAGGCAGTTCTTC. It is translated as CASSELGTDERQFF.

The chain has TRBV7-2 and TRBJ2-1; 10 bases agree with TRBD1. With V trimmed by 2 bases and J by 4 bases, 5 bases remained unmatched. Germline V lookup: CDR1 SGHTA, CDR2 FQGNSA. The CDR3 is 16 amino acids. The chain's CDR3 is CASSLKGQGQYNEQFF. As DNA, the CDR3 is TGTGCCAGCAGCTTAAAGGGACAGGGGCAATACAATGAGCAGTTCTTC.

The rearrangement links TRBV30 to TRBJ1-1; a weak D match, TRBD1 (6 bases). The CDR3 sequence is 13 residues long. Germline CDR1 GTSNPN, CDR2 SVGIG (reference sequence). V dropped 4 bases and J dropped 3 bases, with 12 bases sitting between them. As DNA, the CDR3 is TGTGCCTGGACCCGAGGGGGAGACACTGAAGCTTTCTTT. It codes for CAWTRGGDTEAFF.

This clone was seen a single time. The rearrangement joins TRBV10-3 to TRBJ1-2, with D hard to call. This CDR3 has 15 amino acids. Trimming left V 0 bases short and J 1 base short, with 9 bases between. CDR1 is ENHRY, CDR2 SYGVKD, per germline. CDR3 protein: CAISESRNLNYGYTF. In DNA, the CDR3 is TGTGCCATCAGTGAGTCGCGAAACCTTAACTATGGCTACACCTTC.

The chain combines TRBV5-4 with TRBJ1-2, with TRBD1 matching over 7 bases. CDR1 and CDR2 (germline): SGHNT, YYREEE (reference sequence). This CDR3 region has 13 residues. With V trimmed by 10 bases and J by 1 base, 7 bases remained unmatched. As DNA, the CDR3 is TGTGCCGTTAGTAGGGGGCTTAACTATGGCTACACCTTC. It translates to CAVSRGLNYGYTF.